This T cell receptor (beta chain) stems from a study of shared clonotypes between healthy human individuals. Findings of the study overall: Sampling covered nothing but blood. Tissue TCR repertoires likely differ from those found in blood. Naive subsets, compared against memory subsets, generally had larger estimated richness values.

A remark on this clone: Its antigen is not identified.

Adult Caucasians living in Nashville, Tennessee made up all of the donors. The study separated CD4+ cells into CD45RA+ naive and CD45RA-negative memory subsets. Measured with immunoSEQ multiplex PCR; TCRdb has only the in-frame clones, and not every one. The sample lists about 2 million clones; 85% to 95% were seen once. There are 14 residues in the CDR3. The germline CDR1 and CDR2 sequences are MNHNY and SVGAGI (reference sequence). Trimming took 4 bases from V and 4 from J, leaving 14 bases between them. The chain links TRBV6-6 to TRBJ2-7; D is possibly TRBD1 (6 bases). The material sequenced was naive CD4+ T cells sorted from blood. The sample's subset: CD45RA+ positively selected. The sequence derives from a young man in good health. CDR3: CASSFRTAPYEQYF. In DNA, the CDR3 is TGTGCCAGCAGTTTCCGGACAGCCCCTTACGAGCAGTACTTC.